Sequencing of this TCR beta chain was carried out in a study of early T cells in non-severe SARS-CoV-2 infection. The overall study: Chains from this unsorted whole-blood bulk RNA could not be paired.

This clonotype appeared many times. The antigen is not known. This CDR3 contains 11 residues. V lost 3 bases, J lost 12 bases, and 12 bases lay in between. Germline V gives CDR1 SQVTM, CDR2 ANQGSEA. Whole-study results and caveats: Lookups in VDJdb leaned toward anti-spike CD8 responses and missed private and CD4 specificities.

TCRdb re-analysed the 5' RACE reads in MiXCR, keeping a single row per CDR3 protein. The sample shows about 39,000 distinct CDR3 sequences, around 5.1% of them seen only once. This specimen consisted of whole blood, obtained at baseline. The TCR comes from an adult who was a healthcare worker with PCR-confirmed SARS-CoV-2 infection or an uninfected control (not recorded which). V and J are TRBV29-1 and TRBJ2-1; D possibly corresponds to TRBD2 (6 bases). CDR3 loop: CSVDFGSGQFF. CDR3 coding DNA: TGCAGCGTTGATTTCGGGAGCGGGCAGTTCTTC.